This TCR beta chain was found in a study of shared clonotypes between healthy human individuals. Regarding this clone: Its antigen is unknown.

Those who donated were healthy HIV-negative adults, with no recent acute infections or vaccinations reported. All of the donors resided in Nashville, Tennessee, and each was a Caucasian adult. Whole-study findings and limits: Clonotypes shared by all four sorted-subset donors had higher generation probabilities than non-shared clonotypes.

Generated by immunoSEQ multiplex PCR, the TCRdb table keeps only in-frame clones and is missing some. The sample includes about 2.4 million clones, 80% to 95% of them seen just once. Sequenced input: naive CD4+ T cells from PBMCs. Subset described: CD45RA+ positively selected. This TCR was recovered from a man between 18 and 35 years old in good health. Some clones in this sample may be carry-over from other donors' samples.

DNA of the CDR3: TGTGCCAGCAGTGAACGGGACTCTCCTGTGGAGGGCTACACCTTC. Translated: CASSERDSPVEGYTF. The genes are TRBV2 and TRBJ1-2; D might be TRBD1 (5 bases). Germline V gene data show CDR1 as SNHLY and CDR2 as FYNNEI. The CDR3 totals 15 residues. V was clipped by 2 bases and J by 8 bases, with 18 bases between them.